This T cell receptor beta chain is drawn from a study of cytomegalovirus exposure and HLA in healthy donors (dated by TCRdb to about 2017). Background on the whole study: In an earlier analysis of under 600 of the donors, 250 to 350 Gb of sequence data and roughly 100 million unique TCR beta sequences from about 190 million T cells were reported. Approximately 330 gigabases of sequencing data and around 80 million unique TCR sequences made up an early release that covered about 640 HLA-typed donors. The genetic ancestry cluster associated with self-reported Caucasian donors included around four fifths of the roughly 360 genotyped donors. The study aimed to test whether cataloging public T cell receptors could reveal signatures of past pathogen exposure. The study profiled the T cell repertoires of around 700 subjects by immunosequencing and related them to cytomegalovirus serostatus. Along with the approximately 600-subject first cohort, a separate validation cohort of about 110 different subjects was used. The study combined high-throughput TCR immunosequencing, statistical association of individual TCRs with disease status, and machine learning to predict cytomegalovirus infection status. In a later analysis, previously published TCR beta repertoires from 670 or so donors were re-analyzed and high-resolution HLA genotyping was added so that TCR occurrence patterns could be studied. The later analysis used no new phenotypic data to find candidate immune exposures, relying instead on TCR beta sequences and their occurrence across donors. An earlier analysis of 587 of the donors used high-throughput TCR beta sequencing to judge whether each TCR beta V gene segment behaved as functional or pseudogenic. Donor age, sex, ethnicity and CMV serostatus were compiled alongside the repertoire data. A later genetic analysis took genome-wide SNP genotypes for about three fifths of the 666 donors and used that subset as a discovery cohort. Every discovery cohort repertoire had been produced on one sequencing platform. HLA typing included class I and class II loci at four-digit resolution. Typing coverage differed by locus: A, B, C, DRB1 and DQB1 were typed in about 629-640 donors, DQA1 in about 500, DPA1 in some 570, and DPB1 in about 450. Several DR-DQ haplotypes were treated as single units for association and clustering because of strong linkage in the cohort. Among about 370 genotyped donors of the cohort, an average of roughly 230,000 unique TCR beta nucleotide sequences was sequenced per donor, of which about 19% were non-productive. Results and caveats for the whole study, not just this receptor: For the cohort, immune exposure information was limited to CMV serostatus. The earlier analysis of 587 of the donors excluded fewer than 20 rarely observed V segments, including chromosome 9 orphons, because counts were too low. An earlier analysis of around 540 of the donors showed that most TCR beta V segments appeared in productive rearrangements either about 87% or about 30% of the time, which broadly matched IMGT annotations. This cohort had only TCR beta chains sequenced, and the lack of alpha or paired-chain data limited which features could be detected. According to a later analysis, most CMV-associated TCR beta chains appeared to be HLA-restricted, and the HLA associations seemed to be driven largely by CMV exposure. Three of the identified cytomegalovirus-associated TCR beta chains were confirmed in vitro to be specific for cytomegalovirus antigens. Across donors, most TCR sequences were observed very rarely, whereas some public TCRs were present in many individuals. A later analysis found that HLA-associated TCR beta chains were more clonally expanded and had lower generation probabilities than equally common non-associated chains. Roughly uniform sequencing depth across donors was assumed in presence/absence analyses, although this assumption may not hold. Because the 87-base-pair reads could not distinguish some IMGT-functional V segments, including TRBV6-2 and TRBV6-3, those segments were excluded. Correlated functional status among segregating V segments might be attributable to linkage disequilibrium, but an unknown experimental factor could not be ruled out. HLA typing was unavailable for some donors at each locus, so association tests used only the typed subset. The authors suggested that the approach could potentially be generalized to other disease states and immunological phenotypes. Several of the top co-occurrence clusters appeared to be linked to parvovirus B19, influenza, CMV and Epstein-Barr virus, according to a later analysis. The study listed 150 to 200 TCR beta chains as associated with cytomegalovirus. In a later genetic analysis, a missense DCLRE1C variant was associated with V-gene and J-gene trimming of TCR beta chains, and the association was replicated in an independent cohort. In both the original and validation cohorts, the classifier was reported to diagnose cytomegalovirus status with high specificity and sensitivity. According to a later genetic analysis, donors in an Asian-associated ancestry cluster had fewer N-insertions in productive TCRs than the roughly 700-donor mean. When HLA alleles, especially DR and DQ, strongly co-occurred, attributing TCR associations to individual alleles was difficult. A later analysis associated 15,000 to 20,000 TCR beta sequences with specific HLA alleles at a false discovery rate of 0.05. In a later analysis, TCR association rates were found to vary across HLA loci, with the most associated TCRs seen for DRB1 alleles and the fewest for HLA-C alleles. A cluster of highly shared sequence variants was judged likely to be a technical artifact of the sequencing pipeline. A further reported finding was that TCR beta sequences accurately predicted the HLA-A and HLA-B alleles for most subjects in the first cohort.

CDR1 and CDR2 are read off the germline V gene as SGDLS and YYNGEE. Trimming at the junction amounts to 0 bases on V and 4 bases on J, and the germline ends lie 16 bases apart. Measured from the cysteine to the phenylalanine, the CDR3 is 17 residues long. CDR3 DNA only is kept here, 51 bases in frame from base 1. Library preparation employed the immunoSEQ multiplex PCR assay. The multiplex PCR relied on a mix of 60 forward primers for TCR Vbeta segments and 13 reverse primers for TCR Jbeta segments. Amplification of the CDR3 region of rearranged TCR beta genes was performed with a multiplex PCR assay on genomic DNA. The Illumina HiSeq System was used to sequence the amplified TCR beta libraries as 87-base-pair reads. In the original analysis: Across the 500 to 850 repertoires, a later analysis counted around 80 million unique TCR beta chains, around 10 million of which were shared by at least two donors. Raw reads were error-corrected and collapsed into unique sequences with a nearest-neighbor algorithm that merged closely related sequences to remove PCR and sequencing errors. V, D and J gene segments were assigned by aligning CDR3 sequences to IMGT reference sequences. For a sequence to be retained, a match of at least six nucleotides to both a V gene segment and a J gene segment was required. A rearrangement counted as productive if the CDR3 had no stop codons and remained in frame with V and J, and every other rearrangement counted as non-productive. Following IMGT convention, CDR3 was defined as the stretch from the second conserved V-encoded cysteine to the conserved J-encoded phenylalanine. Sequences without an unambiguous match to a single V gene segment were excluded from the earlier analysis of a few hundred of the donors. In an earlier analysis of roughly 600 of the donors, a V segment was called functional when productive rearrangements were above 56.7%, and segregating when the standard deviation between donors exceeded 5%. To diagnose cytomegalovirus status from the catalog of TCR beta chain sequences, a statistical classification framework was built. A later analysis assigned V and J genes by comparing TCR nucleotide sequences with IMGT/GENE-DB human TR gene sequences. Using the TCRdist pipeline, a later analysis assigned CDR3 sequences along with most-parsimonious VDJ recombination scenarios. A later analysis defined each TCR beta chain by its CDR3 amino acid sequence plus V-gene family, and excluded reads lacking a unique V-gene family. A later analysis removed 600 or so highly shared, low-generation-probability nucleotide sequences to deal with suspected cross-contamination and a sequencing artifact. In a later analysis, a clonal expansion index for each public chain was calculated from normalized within-repertoire ranks of inferred template counts. A later analysis computed generation probabilities with a VDJ recombination model fitted to out-of-frame rearrangements, and checked the results against IGoR. In a later analysis, TCR-TCR, TCR-HLA and TCR-CMV co-occurrence was scored with hypergeometric tests, and a repertoire-size bias correction was applied to TCR pairs. False discovery rates were estimated in a later analysis by permuting HLA or CMV assignments 20 times. In a later analysis, co-occurring TCRs were grouped using DBSCAN, with TCRdist sequence similarity added in when clustering inside HLA-allele-positive subsets. Repertoires with fewer than 30,000 or more than 120,000 public chains, plus five repertoires with anomalous nucleotide sharing, were excluded from co-occurrence clustering. Drawn from immuneACCESS, this table holds only the in-frame rearrangements with V and J called that TCRdb kept. Clones are partly lost; checked studies trace under half to an unresolved V gene and leave the rest unexplained. D and trimming come from the DNA, and the V and J calls and clone size come from that table. The sample has roughly 150,000 clones on record, around 75% of them singletons. The ten largest clones capture over 1.3% of the sample.

The cohort consisted of 666 healthy bone marrow donors. All cohort members were sampled while nominally healthy, although unrecorded immune exposures were likely present. The donor was CMV seronegative and was included in the group of about 400 seronegative cohort members. A peripheral blood sample was provided by each donor, and peripheral blood mononuclear cells were used for TCR beta sequencing. Genomic DNA extraction from the blood cell samples was performed with the Qiagen DNeasy Blood Extraction Kit. This clone was observed a single time. The target of this receptor is not known. No base quality information exists; no much larger clone differs at one position.

The sample taken for sequencing was PBMCs. This receptor was obtained from a young man in good health and CMV-seronegative. Recombination connected TRBV9 to TRBJ2-2; TRBD2 might be the D gene, on 7 matching bases. The CDR3 protein: CASSVGGGLPSTGELFF. The nucleotide sequence reads TGTGCCAGCAGCGTAGGGGGGGGGCTCCCGAGCACCGGGGAGCTGTTTTTT. Reference TRBV9 and TRBJ2-2 proteins supply the regions before and after the CDR3; the full variable domain is: DSGVTQTPKHLITATGQRVTLRCSPRSGDLSVYWYQQSLDQGLQFLIQYYNGEERAKGNILERFSAQQFPDLHSELNLSSLELGDSALYFCASSVGGGLPSTGELFFGEGSRLTVL.